This entry lists 30 T cell receptor beta chains sequenced from one sample in a study of yellow fever vaccine responses in identical twins. TCRdb itself ran the RT-PCR reads through MiXCR, one entry per CDR3 protein. Here the sample spans some 20,000 distinct CDR3 sequences, approximately 71% being singletons. This specimen consisted of T cells from blood (PBMCs), unsorted or a sorted subset (not recorded which), obtained before or after yellow fever vaccination (not recorded which). These receptors all stem from a woman between 18 and 29 years old who received the yellow fever vaccine.

V is TRBV29-1 and J is TRBJ2-1, with 8 bases aligning to TRBD2. V shed 7 bases and J 7 bases; nucleotides not matched to a gene: 12. CDR1 is SQVTM, CDR2 ANQGSEA, per germline. The CDR3 is 14 residues long. The CDR3 DNA is TGCAGCGGGACACTAGCGGACCGCTGGAATGAGCAGTTCTTC. Protein: CSGTLADRWNEQFF.

The rearrangement uses TRBV13 and TRBJ2-2, with 11 bases that match TRBD2. The CDR3 has 16 amino acids. Trimming at V came to 5 bases and at J to 6 bases, leaving 8 bases not matched to a gene. Germline-derived CDR1 and CDR2 are PRHDT and FYEKMQ (reference sequence). This chain's CDR3 is CASSVLAGGRAGELFF. DNA of the CDR3: TGTGCCAGCAGCGTTCTAGCGGGAGGAAGGGCCGGGGAGCTGTTTTTT.

The chain recombines TRBV4-3 with TRBJ1-5, with a weak D call TRBD1 (6 bases). Trimming stripped 0 bases from V and 3 bases from J, with 12 bases between. CDR3 length: 16 residues. Germline V gives CDR1 LGHNA, CDR2 YSLEER. Here the CDR3 reads CASSQDSGAINQPQHF. As DNA, the CDR3 is TGCGCCAGCAGCCAAGATTCGGGGGCAATCAATCAGCCCCAGCATTTT.

The chain is built from TRBV14 and TRBJ1-1; 8 bases match TRBD1. The CDR3 length is 15 residues. Germline lookup yields CDR1 SGHDN and CDR2 FVKESK. Trimming took 5 bases from V and 1 from J; bases not matched to a gene: 6. The CDR3 DNA reads as TGTGCCAGCAGCTCGCAGGGGGCCCGGAACACTGAAGCTTTCTTT. Amino acids: CASSSQGARNTEAFF.

In this sample, this clonotype turned up once. This chain links TRBV29-1 with TRBJ1-4; a weak D match, TRBD1 (6 bases). The V end lost 4 bases, the J end lost 7 bases, and 10 bases lay between the germline ends. The CDR3 runs 12 residues. Germline CDR1 reads SQVTM; CDR2 reads ANQGSEA. This CDR3 reads CSVAGVGEKLFF. As DNA, the CDR3 is TGCAGCGTTGCAGGGGTAGGTGAAAAACTGTTTTTT.

Only a few counts were recorded for this clonotype. The chain combines TRBV6-1 with TRBJ2-7; D call uncertain. The CDR3 extends over 14 amino acids. Germline CDR1 reads MNHNS; CDR2 reads SASEGT. Trimming left V 6 bases short and J 3 bases short, with 15 bases between. CDR3 loop: CASRPSQVRYEQYF. CDR3 sequence (DNA): TGTGCCAGCAGGCCCAGTCAGGTTCGCTACGAGCAGTACTTC.

The rearrangement uses TRBV9 and TRBJ2-3; D ambiguous. Trimming cost V 0 bases and J 2 bases, with 10 bases left between them. Per the germline V gene, CDR1 is SGDLS and CDR2 is YYNGEE. The CDR3 loop spans 15 amino acids. CDR3 in DNA: TGTGCCAGCAGCGTAGAGTTCCTCAACACAGATACGCAGTATTTT. Translating gives CASSVEFLNTDTQYF.

The V call is TRBV29-1, the J call TRBJ2-3, with 10 positions matching TRBD1. Germline lookup yields CDR1 SQVTM and CDR2 ANQGSEA. The CDR3 length is 13 residues. V lost 6 bases to trimming and J lost 5 bases; unmatched junction nucleotides: 5. In DNA form, the CDR3 reads TGCAGCGTGGACAGGGGGGCGGAAGATACGCAGTATTTT. This gives the protein CSVDRGAEDTQYF.

The chain is built from TRBV27 and TRBJ2-5, with 8 bases lining up with TRBD1. Unmatched junction bases numbered 3, after V lost 5 bases and J lost 4 bases. Germline assignment: CDR1 MNHEY and CDR2 SMNVEV (reference sequence). CDR3 length equals 13 residues. Here the CDR3 DNA reads TGTGCCAGCAGTCACAGGGGGACAGAGACCCAGTACTTC. Protein sequence: CASSHRGTETQYF.

The chain links TRBV11-3 to TRBJ2-7; D unresolved. CDR1 and CDR2 (germline): SGHNT, YENEEA. Trimming took off 8 bases at V and 3 bases at J, with 11 bases between the two ends. This CDR3 comprises 12 residues. In nucleotides, the CDR3 is TGTGCCAGCGCAGCCCAAAACTACGAGCAGTACTTC. Its translation is CASAAQNYEQYF.

The rearrangement links TRBV29-1 to TRBJ2-1; D possibly matches TRBD1 or TRBD2 (6 bases each). Germline CDR1 and CDR2: SQVTM and ANQGSEA. This CDR3 is 14 amino acids long. Between the trimmed V and J ends, which lost 6 bases and 3 bases, there was a span of 15 bases. CDR3 coding DNA: TGCAGCGTCCCGAAGGGGGGCTTCTACAATGAGCAGTTCTTC. Translated, it gives CSVPKGGFYNEQFF.

This clonotype turned up a few times. This chain connects TRBV18 to TRBJ2-4; 8 bases are shared with TRBD1. Per germline, CDR1 KGHSH and CDR2 LQKENI. The CDR3 extends over 15 amino acids. J lost 8 bases, V lost 6 bases, and 12 bases had no gene match. The CDR3: CASSPLGQGWYIQYF. For the CDR3, the DNA is TGTGCCAGCTCCCCCCTAGGACAGGGATGGTACATTCAGTACTTC. The full variable domain, in which reference TRBV18 and TRBJ2-4 provide the parts outside the CDR3, is NAGVMQNPRHLVRRRGQEARLRCSPMKGHSHVYWYRQLPEEGLKFMVYLQKENIIDESGMPKERFSAEFPKEGPSILRIQQVVRGDSAAYFCASSPLGQGWYIQYFGAGTRLSVL.

V is TRBV12-5 and J is TRBJ2-5; D is unclear. The length of the CDR3 is 12 residues. V gave up 0 bases and J gave up 5 bases, with 4 bases separating them. CDR1 is LGHNT, CDR2 FRNRAP, per germline. The DNA for the CDR3 is TGTGCTAGTGGTTTGGTACTTGAGACCCAGTACTTC. This gives the protein CASGLVLETQYF.

The CDR3: CASSEWVVLAGHTDTQYF. DNA of the CDR3: TGTGCCAGCAGTGAATGGGTGGTGCTAGCGGGGCACACAGATACGCAGTATTTT. The chain uses TRBV6-1 and TRBJ2-3; TRBD2 matches at 9 bases. In germline, CDR1 is MNHNS, CDR2 SASEGT. CDR3 length: 18 amino acids. The V segment lost 2 bases and the J segment 2 bases; nucleotides outside the gene matches: 11.

The rearrangement joins TRBV28 to TRBJ2-7; 11 bases are shared with TRBD1. The J segment lost 6 bases and the V segment lost 5 bases, leaving 12 bases of the junction unmatched. CDR1 is MDHEN, CDR2 SYDVKM, per germline. The length of the CDR3 is 16 residues. The DNA of the CDR3 is TGTGCCAGCAGTCCCTCCGGGACAGGGGGTTTCGGCGAGCAGTACTTC. Protein product: CASSPSGTGGFGEQYF.

This clonotype was observed a handful of times. A read error may account for a junction end that differs from germline. The chain couples TRBV12-3 or TRBV12-4 to TRBJ2-1; 9 bases match TRBD1. CDR3 length: 11 residues. The CDR3 DNA sequence: TGTGCCAGCAGTTGGGGGGGACAGGGAGCCTTC. Its protein is CASSWGGQGAF.

J is TRBJ2-3 and V is TRBV29-1; TRBD1 matches at 7 bases. The germline gives CDR1 SQVTM, CDR2 ANQGSEA. The CDR3 loop spans 15 amino acids. V lost 2 bases, J lost 3 bases, and 8 bases stayed unmatched. The CDR3 DNA reads TGCAGCGTTGAAATGGCAGGGGGTGGGACAGATACGCAGTATTTT. Translated, it gives CSVEMAGGGTDTQYF.

The CDR3 reads CASSYGLNYGYTF. The CDR3 coding sequence is TGTGCCAGCAGTTACGGGCTGAACTATGGCTACACCTTC. The chain is built from TRBV6-2 or TRBV6-3 and TRBJ1-2, with D uncertain. The CDR3 has 13 amino acids. CDR1 and CDR2 from the germline V gene are MNHEY and SVGEGT. V lost 2 bases, J lost 2 bases, and 6 bases lay in between.

The chain links TRBV12-3 or TRBV12-4 to TRBJ2-1; possibly TRBD2 for D (5 bases). Trimming pared 3 bases from V and 6 bases from J, leaving 18 bases between. CDR3 length: 16 amino acids. The CDR3: CASSFSWTSAINEQFF. The CDR3 DNA reads TGTGCCAGCAGTTTCTCTTGGACTTCCGCTATCAATGAGCAGTTCTTC.

The chain is built from TRBV12-3 or TRBV12-4 and TRBJ1-2; unclear D gene. CDR3 size: 11 residues. The ends were cut back, 8 bases at V and 0 bases at J, with 4 bases in the middle. The CDR3, as DNA: TGTGCCAGCGGGCCTAACTATGGCTACACCTTC. Its translation is CASGPNYGYTF.

This clonotype has more than one count but fewer than ten. The chain has TRBV19 and TRBJ1-1, with 8 bases aligning to TRBD1. The CDR3 sequence is 14 residues long. The V and J ends lost 10 bases and 1 base, in that order; junction bases with no gene match: 8. Germline V gene sequence: CDR1 LNHDA, CDR2 SQIVND (reference sequence). The CDR3 nucleotides are TGTGCCACCCAAGACAGGGGAAGGAACACTGAAGCTTTCTTT. Its protein is CATQDRGRNTEAFF.

The sample holds one count of this clonotype. The rearrangement uses TRBV5-6 and TRBJ2-1; the D is unclear. The CDR3 contains 14 residues. Per the germline V gene, CDR1 is SGHDT and CDR2 is YYEEEE. With 4 bases removed from V and 0 bases from J, the gap between germline ends came to 8 bases. CDR3: CASSLVSSYNEQFF. The DNA of the CDR3 is TGTGCCAGCAGCCTGGTAAGCTCCTACAATGAGCAGTTCTTC.

This chain links TRBV11-3 with TRBJ2-1, with D tentatively TRBD1 or TRBD2 (5 bases each). Germline V gene data show CDR1 as SGHNT and CDR2 as YENEEA. Trimming pared 1 base from V and 2 bases from J, leaving 6 bases between. The CDR3 runs to 14 residues. The CDR3 DNA follows: TGTGCCAGCAGCTTAGGGGGGACCTACAATGAGCAGTTCTTC. Encoded protein: CASSLGGTYNEQFF.

V gene TRBV5-1 combines with J gene TRBJ1-2; D possibly corresponds to TRBD1 (6 bases). The germline V gene has CDR1 SGHRS and CDR2 YFSETQ. The CDR3 runs to 14 residues. Trimming took 0 bases from V and 4 from J, leaving 10 bases between them. The CDR3 sequence is CASSLGTGIYGYTF. The CDR3 nucleotides are TGCGCCAGCAGCTTGGGAACAGGGATCTATGGCTACACCTTC.

The chain uses TRBV10-3 and TRBJ2-2; 7 bases are shared with TRBD2. J was trimmed by 7 bases and V by 8 bases; bases with no gene match: 7. The CDR3 totals 13 residues. Germline CDR1 ENHRY, CDR2 SYGVKD. CDR3 DNA sequence: TGTGCCATCCTGCGGGGGTCTGACGGGGAGCTGTTTTTT. It is translated as CAILRGSDGELFF.

The chain carries TRBV10-3 and TRBJ1-1, with 7 positions matching TRBD1. The length of the CDR3 is 14 residues. CDR1 ENHRY and CDR2 SYGVKD come from the germline V gene. V shed 5 bases and J 5 bases; nucleotides not matched to a gene: 8. The CDR3 nucleotides read TGTGCCATCAGTTATGATGACAGGGCGACTGAAGCTTTCTTT. Protein: CAISYDDRATEAFF.

The V call is TRBV29-1, the J call TRBJ2-2; D possibly corresponds to TRBD1 (6 bases). The CDR3 runs 14 residues. Germline loops: CDR1 SQVTM, CDR2 ANQGSEA. Trimming took off 3 bases at V and 0 bases at J, with 8 bases between the two ends. The CDR3 loop reads CSVDRGTNTGELFF. DNA of the CDR3: TGCAGCGTTGACAGGGGTACGAACACCGGGGAGCTGTTTTTT.

Of note for this clonotype: A junction end diverges from the germline sequence, so it may reflect a read error. This chain connects TRBV6-1 to TRBJ2-1; 7 bases map to TRBD1. Germline loops: CDR1 MNHNS, CDR2 SASEGT. The CDR3 is 13 residues long. The CDR3 sequence is CASSTTPGQLYLF. CDR3 DNA: TGTGCCAGCAGTACAACCCCGGGACAGCTGTATCTCTTC.

The chain uses TRBV12-3 or TRBV12-4 and TRBJ2-7; TRBD2 aligns across 9 bases. This CDR3 is built from 15 residues. Trimming took 3 bases from V and 5 from J; bases not matched to a gene: 8. Here the CDR3 reads CASSFSGSVRHEQYF. The CDR3 DNA reads TGTGCCAGCAGTTTTAGCGGGAGTGTCCGACACGAGCAGTACTTC.

V is TRBV24-1 and J is TRBJ2-1, with 10 bases matching TRBD2. This CDR3 region has 17 residues. V gave up 5 bases and J gave up 3 bases; unmatched junction bases: 9. CDR1 KGHDR and CDR2 SFDVKD come from the germline V gene. The CDR3 DNA reads TGTGCCACCAGTGCCCTGCCTAGCGGGGGACTCTACAATGAGCAGTTCTTC. This gives the protein CATSALPSGGLYNEQFF.